The 10 T cell receptor beta chains given below trace back to one sample, sequenced in a study of T cells in Graves' hyperthyroidism and ophthalmopathy. RNA transcripts served as the template for amplifying TCR beta CDR3 regions. A set of HTBI primers served as the primers for a first-round RT-PCR of the TCR CDR3. TCRdb reanalysed the multiplex PCR reads using MiXCR and keeps one entry per CDR3 protein. The sample holds 700,000 or so distinct CDR3 sequences, roughly 15% seen once. Sequenced sample: blood. The receptors come from a woman aged 45-59 years with Graves' ophthalmopathy.

The chain carries TRBV28 and TRBJ2-2, with D tentatively TRBD2 (6 bases). Germline values: CDR1 MDHEN, CDR2 SYDVKM. CDR3 length: 13 amino acids. The V end lost 8 bases, the J end lost 3 bases, and 10 bases lay between the germline ends. CDR3 nucleotides: TGTGCCAGCCTCAGGGAGGACACCGGGGAGCTGTTTTTT. This sequence encodes CASLREDTGELFF.

This clonotype was seen repeatedly, ten times or more. The genes are TRBV20-1 and TRBJ2-7, with TRBD1 as a possible D gene (5 bases). The CDR3 length is 18 residues. Germline lookup yields CDR1 DFQATT and CDR2 SNEGSKA (reference sequence). The V gene lost 4 bases and the J gene lost 1 base, with 26 bases spanning the gap. The CDR3 DNA sequence: TGCAGTGCTACTGGGCAATGGGGTCTGCAGGGCAATTCCTACGAGCAGTACTTC. Its translation is CSATGQWGLQGNSYEQYF.

Remarks on this clonotype: A much larger clone lies a single base off, so this may be a read error. This chain links TRBV19 with TRBJ2-2; 7 bases match TRBD2. CDR1 and CDR2 (germline): LNHDA, SQIVND (reference sequence). CDR3 length: 18 residues. The CDR3, as DNA: TGTGCCAGTCAACTGACCGGGACTACTCACCGGGGCACCGGGGAGCCGTTTTTT. Protein sequence: CASQLTGTTHRGTGEPFF.

This clonotype was seen a few times. The rearrangement links TRBV4-3 to TRBJ2-1; 8 bases are shared with TRBD2. Germline loops: CDR1 LGHNA, CDR2 YSLEER. This CDR3 is built from 17 residues. V lost 1 base to trimming and J lost 3 bases; unmatched junction nucleotides: 8. This chain's CDR3 is CASSQVLSSGHYNEQFF. The CDR3, as DNA: TGCGCCAGCAGCCAAGTCTTATCTAGCGGGCACTACAATGAGCAGTTCTTC.

The gene calls are TRBV7-2 and TRBJ1-2; the D is unclear. The CDR3 has 13 amino acids. Germline V gives CDR1 SGHTA, CDR2 FQGNSA. V gave up 0 bases and J gave up 4 bases, with 6 bases separating them. The CDR3 loop reads CASSLAPVYGYTF. In nucleotides, the CDR3 is TGTGCCAGCAGCTTAGCCCCGGTCTATGGCTACACCTTC.

This clonotype was seen a handful of times. V gene TRBV6-2 or TRBV6-3 combines with J gene TRBJ2-3; 9 bases are shared with TRBD2. The CDR3 runs 15 residues. V dropped 4 bases and J dropped 3; count of bases not matched to a gene: 5. Germline CDR1 MNHEY, CDR2 SVGEGT. In DNA form, the CDR3 reads TGTGCCAGCAGTTCCTTTAGCGGGAGTACAGATACGCAGTATTTT. Protein: CASSSFSGSTDTQYF.

In its sample, this clonotype was seen a few times. The V and J genes are TRBV20-1 and TRBJ1-1; no clear D. V lost 8 bases, J lost 0 bases, and 16 bases lay in between. In germline, CDR1 is DFQATT, CDR2 SNEGSKA (reference sequence). This CDR3 is 14 amino acids long. CDR3 DNA sequence: TGCAGTCCCTACCGTGGCAGCATGAACACTGAAGCTTTCTTT. Its translation is CSPYRGSMNTEAFF.

This clonotype was seen many times. The V and J genes are TRBV11-3 and TRBJ2-5, with D perhaps matching TRBD1 or TRBD2 (5 bases each). Per the germline V gene, CDR1 is SGHNT and CDR2 is YENEEA. The CDR3 has 15 residues. The V end lost 5 bases, the J end lost 14 bases, and 27 bases lay between the germline ends. Here the CDR3 DNA reads TGTGCCAGCAGCCCCCGAGCCGGGACCGCTCCGGATCCTTACTTC. Protein product: CASSPRAGTAPDPYF. The full variable domain, in which reference TRBV11-3 and TRBJ2-5 provide the parts outside the CDR3, is EAGVVQSPRYKIIEKKQPVAFWCNPISGHNTLYWYLQNLGQGPELLIRYENEEAVDDSQLPKDRFSAERLKGVDSTLKIQPAELGDSAVYLCASSPRAGTAPDPYFGPGTRLLVL.

In this sample, this clonotype turned up a few times. This sequence may be a read error, since a much larger clone differs from it by one base. The gene calls are TRBV7-9 and TRBJ2-3; TRBD2 matches 10 bases. CDR3 length equals 16 residues. Germline CDR1 and CDR2: SEHNR and FQNEAQ (reference sequence). The CDR3 loop reads CAGSFLAGASTDTQYF. CDR3 in DNA: TGTGCCGGCAGCTTCCTAGCGGGAGCTAGCACAGATACGCAGTATTTT.

The chain couples TRBV9 to TRBJ2-4, with D unresolved. This CDR3 comprises 12 residues. Germline V gene data show CDR1 as SGDLS and CDR2 as YYNGEE. Trimming pared 7 bases from V and 3 bases from J, leaving 8 bases between. The CDR3 nucleotides read TGTGCCAGCGGGCCGAACAAAAACATTCAGTACTTC. Its translation: CASGPNKNIQYF.